This T cell receptor (beta chain) was sequenced during a study of T cell changes during pregnancy in multiple sclerosis. Germline V gene lookup returns CDR1 MDHEN and CDR2 SYDVKM. This CDR3 spans 14 amino acids. Trimming removed 7 bases at V and 3 bases at J, with 13 bases between. Clones were sequenced by immunoSEQ multiplex PCR, and TCRdb holds only the in-frame ones, with some missing. The sample contains over 50,000 clones, about 90% of which appear only once. The sequence derives from a female donor with multiple sclerosis, enrolled in a pregnancy study. The J gene is TRBJ1-5, the V gene TRBV28; D is possibly TRBD1 (6 bases). Sequencing used peripheral blood, obtained in the first trimester of pregnancy. CDR3 coding DNA: TGTGCCAGCACCCCTCAGGGGAACAATCAGCCCCAGCATTTT. It is translated as CASTPQGNNQPQHF.